What follows are 28 T cell receptor beta chains derived from one specimen sequenced in a study of T cell responses to AZD1222 COVID-19 vaccine. TCRdb keeps only in-frame clones here, not all; method: immunoSEQ multiplex PCR. The sample contains approximately 88,000 clones, around 92% of which appear only once. The sample in question was peripheral blood, obtained on day 0 of AZD1222 vaccination. The source of these receptors is an adult in good health.

This sequence joins TRBV7-9 and TRBJ1-5; 7 bases align to TRBD1. This CDR3 is 14 amino acids long. J lost 5 bases, V lost 3 bases, and 4 bases had no gene match. CDR1 is SEHNR, CDR2 FQNEAQ, per germline (reference sequence). The chain's CDR3 is CASSLGQMDQPQHF. CDR3 in DNA: TGTGCCAGCAGCTTGGGACAGATGGATCAGCCCCAGCATTTT.

This chain connects TRBV24-1 to TRBJ1-5; 8 bases map to TRBD1. Germline lookup yields CDR1 KGHDR and CDR2 SFDVKD. The CDR3 is made up of 15 amino acids. V shed 4 bases, J shed 7 bases, and the junction held 8 bases outside the gene matches. CDR3 loop: CATSESRQGRQPQHF. As DNA, the CDR3 is TGTGCCACCAGTGAGTCTCGACAGGGGCGCCAGCCCCAGCATTTT.

The CDR3: CASSLGPYRAEAFF. CDR3 coding DNA: TGTGCCAGCAGCTTAGGACCTTACAGGGCTGAAGCTTTCTTT. The V and J genes are TRBV7-2 and TRBJ1-1; maybe TRBD1 (6 bases). V gave up 1 base and J gave up 6 bases, with 12 bases separating them. Germline lookup yields CDR1 SGHTA and CDR2 FQGNSA. This CDR3 region has 14 residues.

This chain links TRBV2 with TRBJ2-7; 7 bases fit TRBD1. Trimming at V came to 8 bases and at J to 2 bases, leaving 3 bases not matched to a gene. This CDR3 spans 12 amino acids. Germline loops: CDR1 SNHLY, CDR2 FYNNEI. The CDR3 DNA reads as TGTGCCAGCTGGGACAGAGCCTACGAGCAGTACTTC. It codes for CASWDRAYEQYF.

There are a few counts of this clone. This chain connects TRBV27 to TRBJ2-2; D is unclear. CDR1 and CDR2 (germline): MNHEY, SMNVEV (reference sequence). The germline V and J ends were trimmed by 1 base and 3 bases, with 12 bases remaining between them. The CDR3 loop spans 16 amino acids. The CDR3 DNA follows: TGTGCCAGCAGTTTATTGGGTTTTAGGGACACCGGGGAGCTGTTTTTT. It codes for CASSLLGFRDTGELFF.

CDR3 bases: TGTGCCAGCAGCCCATGGACAGAGAACACTGAAGCTTTCTTT. This encodes CASSPWTENTEAFF. The rearrangement joins TRBV7-2 to TRBJ1-1; perhaps TRBD1 as D (6 bases). CDR3 length: 14 residues. Trimming took 5 bases from V and 1 from J, leaving 11 bases between them. Germline loops: CDR1 SGHTA, CDR2 FQGNSA.

A single count supports this clone. V gene TRBV28 combines with J gene TRBJ1-4, with D unclear. CDR1 is MDHEN and CDR2 is SYDVKM in the germline V gene. V was shortened by 3 bases and J by 6 bases, with 11 bases between the two germline ends. CDR3 length: 14 amino acids. CDR3 sequence (DNA): TGTGCCAGCAGTTTGATTTCCACATATGAAAAACTGTTTTTT. It yields the protein CASSLISTYEKLFF.

This chain links TRBV6-5 with TRBJ2-7; D is ambiguous. Germline V lookup: CDR1 MNHEY, CDR2 SVGAGI. This CDR3 has 13 residues. Trimming took off 5 bases at V and 3 bases at J, with 11 bases between the two ends. The CDR3: CASSLDGYYEQYF. CDR3 nucleotides: TGTGCCAGCAGTCTGGACGGATACTACGAGCAGTACTTC.

In its sample, this clone was seen once. The V call is TRBV2, the J call TRBJ2-3; 9 positions agree with TRBD1. Germline trimming cut 5 bases from V and 6 bases from J; bases unmatched to any gene: 6. CDR3 length equals 14 residues. Germline V gene lookup returns CDR1 SNHLY and CDR2 FYNNEI. The CDR3 region has the DNA TGTGCCAGCAGTACCGGACAGGGGATGGATACGCAGTATTTT. It is translated as CASSTGQGMDTQYF.

V and J are TRBV7-9 and TRBJ1-3; D may be TRBD1 (5 bases). V gave up 6 bases and J gave up 0 bases, with 21 bases separating them. The CDR3 spans 18 residues. Per germline, CDR1 SEHNR and CDR2 FQNEAQ (reference sequence). CDR3 sequence reads: CASRFDLWGEASGNTIYF. The CDR3, as DNA: TGTGCCAGCAGGTTTGATCTGTGGGGGGAAGCCTCTGGAAACACCATATATTTT.

The chain recombines TRBV27 with TRBJ1-4, with TRBD1 as a possible D gene (6 bases). The CDR3 contains 17 residues. The V and J ends lost 3 bases and 4 bases respectively, with 18 bases between them. The germline V gene encodes CDR1 MNHEY and CDR2 SMNVEV (reference sequence). This CDR3 is CASSFLLPTGYNEKLFF. Here the CDR3 DNA reads TGTGCCAGCAGTTTTCTCCTACCGACAGGATATAATGAAAAACTGTTTTTT.

The genes are TRBV2 and TRBJ1-2, with 8 bases fitting TRBD1. The J segment lost 0 bases and the V segment lost 7 bases, leaving 4 bases of the junction unmatched. CDR1 and CDR2 (germline): SNHLY, FYNNEI. The CDR3 is 14 residues long. DNA for the CDR3: TGTGCCAGCAACGCAGGGGGCACTAACTATGGCTACACCTTC. It encodes CASNAGGTNYGYTF.

The rearrangement links TRBV19 to TRBJ2-1; D gene uncertain. Trimming removed 6 bases at V and 3 bases at J, with 6 bases between. Germline CDR1 LNHDA, CDR2 SQIVND (reference sequence). This CDR3 region has 12 residues. The CDR3 protein is CASSLGYNEQFF. The CDR3 DNA sequence: TGTGCCAGTAGCCTAGGCTACAATGAGCAGTTCTTC.

V is TRBV7-2 and J is TRBJ1-2, with unresolved D. Germline assignment: CDR1 SGHTA and CDR2 FQGNSA. The CDR3 has 14 amino acids. The V and J ends lost 2 bases and 1 base respectively, with 8 bases between them. CDR3 in amino acids: CASSLTRLNYGYTF. In DNA form, the CDR3 reads TGTGCCAGCAGCTTAACCAGGCTTAACTATGGCTACACCTTC. Supplemented by reference TRBV7-2 and TRBJ1-2, the full variable domain reads GAGVSQSPSNKVTEKGKDVELRCDPISGHTALYWYRQSLGQGLEFLIYFQGNSAPDKSGLPSDRFSAERTGGSVSTLTIQRTQQEDSAVYLCASSLTRLNYGYTFGSGTRLTVV.

With respect to this clone: Other DNA sequences in the sample encode the same CDR3. The V call is TRBV5-6, the J call TRBJ1-2; 8 bases line up with TRBD1. The CDR3 totals 13 residues. Per the germline V gene, CDR1 is SGHDT and CDR2 is YYEEEE. The J segment lost 7 bases and the V segment lost 3 bases, leaving 5 bases of the junction unmatched. Here the CDR3 DNA reads TGTGCCAGCAGCTACGACAGGGGATCTGGCTACACCTTC. Translating it yields CASSYDRGSGYTF.

Here the CDR3 DNA reads TGTGCCAGCAGCTTGGGCTTTAGGGGAATCCTTGAGACCGGGGAGCTGTTTTTT. Translating it yields CASSLGFRGILETGELFF. V gene TRBV5-5 combines with J gene TRBJ2-2, with D maybe TRBD1 (5 bases). CDR1 is SGHKS, CDR2 YYEKEE, per germline (reference sequence). The CDR3 sequence is 18 residues long. With 0 bases removed from V and 5 bases from J, the gap between germline ends came to 20 bases.

This clone was observed a handful of times. The rearrangement joins TRBV7-9 to TRBJ1-4; a weak D match, TRBD1 (6 bases). This CDR3 spans 17 amino acids. Per germline, CDR1 SEHNR and CDR2 FQNEAQ (reference sequence). The V end was cut by 4 bases, the J end by 6 bases, with 21 bases between. The CDR3 region has the DNA TGTGCCAGCAGCTCAGCCCCCCAACAGGGTTTATATGAAAAACTGTTTTTT. It specifies CASSSAPQQGLYEKLFF.

This chain uses TRBV29-1 with TRBJ1-1, with 9 bases lining up with TRBD1. Germline V CDR1 and CDR2: SQVTM, ANQGSEA. The trim removed 3 bases at V and 1 base at J, leaving 3 bases unmatched. The CDR3 is 14 residues long. The DNA of the CDR3 is TGCAGCGTTGATACAGGGGGCGCGAACACTGAAGCTTTCTTT. It codes for CSVDTGGANTEAFF.

CDR3 loop: CASGGTDTQYF. CDR3 sequence (DNA): TGTGCCAGCGGGGGCACAGATACGCAGTATTTT. The chain couples TRBV28 to TRBJ2-3; no clear D gene. The CDR3 totals 11 residues. Germline CDR1 is MDHEN and CDR2 is SYDVKM. V was cut by 8 bases and J by 1 base, with 4 bases left in between. The whole variable domain, filled in from reference TRBV28 and TRBJ2-3, reads DVKVTQSSRYLVKRTGEKVFLECVQDMDHENMFWYRQDPGLGLRLIYFSYDVKMKEKGDIPEGYSVSREKKERFSLILESASTNQTSMYLCASGGTDTQYFGPGTRLTVL.

The chain carries TRBV4-2 and TRBJ2-7; 8 nucleotides match TRBD2. V shed 1 base, J shed 1 base, and the junction held 12 bases outside the gene matches. The CDR3 spans 18 residues. Per the germline V gene, CDR1 is LGHNA and CDR2 is YNFKEQ. The CDR3 nucleotides read TGTGCCAGCAGCCAAGCTGAAGGAGCGGGAGTTGGGTCCTACGAGCAGTACTTC. Protein product: CASSQAEGAGVGSYEQYF.

This clone was found once. The J gene is TRBJ2-7, the V gene TRBV20-1; 7 bases agree with TRBD2. This CDR3 has 11 amino acids. Germline V gene data show CDR1 as DFQATT and CDR2 as SNEGSKA (reference sequence). The CDR3 sequence: CALAPTYEQYF. As DNA, the CDR3 is TGCGCACTAGCGCCTACCTACGAGCAGTACTTC.

This clone was recorded once. The chain uses TRBV3-1 (or the pseudogene TRBV3-2) and TRBJ2-2; no firm D call. From germline, CDR1 is LGHDT and CDR2 YNNKEL (reference sequence). CDR3 length: 11 amino acids. CDR3 loop: CRRWGTGELFF. CDR3 nucleotide sequence: TGTAGGAGATGGGGAACCGGGGAGCTGTTTTTT.

The J gene is TRBJ1-2, the V gene TRBV24-1; 9 bases fit TRBD1. This CDR3 has 17 residues. Germline CDR1 and CDR2: KGHDR and SFDVKD. The V segment lost 5 bases and the J segment 6 bases; nucleotides outside the gene matches: 15. The DNA of the CDR3 is TGTGCCACCAGTGTCCAGAGGGACCGGGACAGGGACGATGGCTACACCTTC. Its translation: CATSVQRDRDRDDGYTF.

Written as DNA, the CDR3 is TGTGCCAGCAGCCAAGATATAAGCGGGAGAGGTGAGAATGAGCAGTTCTTC. Translated, it gives CASSQDISGRGENEQFF. The rearrangement joins TRBV4-2 to TRBJ2-1, with 8 nucleotides matching TRBD2. Germline CDR1 is LGHNA and CDR2 is YNFKEQ. The junction had 11 bases not matched to a gene; V was cut back by 0 bases and J by 7 bases. CDR3 length: 17 amino acids.

This rearrangement joins TRBV10-2 to TRBJ2-7; the D gene is possibly TRBD2 (5 bases). The germline CDR1 and CDR2 sequences are WSHSY and SAAADI. Between the trimmed V and J ends, which lost 7 bases and 1 base, there was a span of 20 bases. This CDR3 comprises 16 residues. The CDR3 sequence is CASTDPTRDPSYEQYF. CDR3 nucleotide sequence: TGCGCCAGCACTGACCCCACCCGGGATCCTTCCTACGAGCAGTACTTC.

This clone has more than one count but fewer than ten. The V gene is TRBV3-1 (or the pseudogene TRBV3-2), the J gene TRBJ1-3; 9 nucleotides match TRBD1. V shed 3 bases, J shed 2 bases, and the junction held 5 bases outside the gene matches. The CDR3 consists of 16 residues. Germline V lookup: CDR1 LGHDT, CDR2 YNNKEL (reference sequence). The CDR3 loop reads CASSQGQGEAGNTIYF. The DNA of the CDR3 is TGTGCCAGCAGCCAGGGACAGGGAGAGGCTGGAAACACCATATATTTT.

This rearrangement joins TRBV28 to TRBJ2-7; the D is unclear. CDR3 size: 12 residues. Per the germline V gene, CDR1 is MDHEN and CDR2 is SYDVKM. V gave up 4 bases and J gave up 5 bases, with 9 bases separating them. CDR3 sequence: CASSYGLNEQYF. CDR3 bases: TGTGCCAGCAGTTACGGGCTCAACGAGCAGTACTTC.

This clone was seen just once. The chain employs TRBV5-1 and TRBJ2-7; the D is unclear. The germline V gene has CDR1 SGHRS and CDR2 YFSETQ. CDR3 size: 16 residues. V lost 0 bases and J lost 6, with 19 bases in between. CDR3 sequence (DNA): TGCGCCAGCAGCTTGGGACGGAACTCTCGTTCGATCGAGCAGTACTTC. Translated: CASSLGRNSRSIEQYF.